One sample yielded the 25 T cell receptor beta chains listed below, sequenced in a study of cytomegalovirus exposure and HLA in healthy donors. It was with 60 Vbeta and 13 Jbeta primers that the PCR ran. TCRdb's table, derived via immunoSEQ multiplex PCR, lists solely in-frame clones and lacks some. In the table there are under 150,000 clones, roughly three quarters of which are singletons. Sequencing was carried out using PBMCs. The receptors shown here come from a woman aged 40 to 50 in good health and CMV-seronegative.

The chain recombines TRBV19 with TRBJ2-5, with 8 bases matching TRBD2. Trimming cost V 5 bases and J 5 bases; bases outside gene matches: 10. CDR1 is LNHDA and CDR2 is SQIVND in the germline V gene (reference sequence). CDR3 length: 15 residues. In nucleotides, the CDR3 is TGTGCCAGTAGTTCCGCTAGCGGGCTCGGGGAGACCCAGTACTTC. Encoded protein: CASSSASGLGETQYF. Full variable domain (rest looked up from reference TRBV19 and TRBJ2-5): DGGITQSPKYLFRKEGQNVTLSCEQNLNHDAMYWYRQDPGQGLRLIYYSQIVNDFQKGDIAEGYSVSREKKESFPLTVTSAQKNPTAFYLCASSSASGLGETQYFGPGTRLLVL.

The chain is built from TRBV7-2 and TRBJ1-3; TRBD1 is a possible D gene (5 bases). V lost 6 bases, J lost 1 base, and 7 bases lay in between. Germline V lookup: CDR1 SGHTA, CDR2 FQGNSA. The length of the CDR3 is 13 residues. CDR3 in DNA: TGTGCCAGCAGACAGGCTTCTGGAAACACCATATATTTT. Protein sequence: CASRQASGNTIYF. The entire variable domain, with the rest obtained from reference TRBV7-2 and TRBJ1-3, is as follows: GAGVSQSPSNKVTEKGKDVELRCDPISGHTALYWYRQSLGQGLEFLIYFQGNSAPDKSGLPSDRFSAERTGGSVSTLTIQRTQQEDSAVYLCASRQASGNTIYFGEGSWLTVV.

V usage is TRBV15 and J usage is TRBJ2-3, with 7 bases that match TRBD1. J gave up 4 bases and V 0 bases, and 4 bases lay outside the gene matches. CDR1 and CDR2 (germline): LNHNV, YYDKDF (reference sequence). The CDR3 totals 15 residues. CDR3 DNA: TGTGCCACCAGCAGAGATTCAGGGGGAGCAGATACGCAGTATTTT. Its translation is CATSRDSGGADTQYF.

The genes are TRBV10-3 and TRBJ2-1; TRBD2 might be the D (6 bases). Germline V gene sequence: CDR1 ENHRY, CDR2 SYGVKD. The CDR3 totals 15 residues. V lost 1 base, J lost 4 bases, and 11 bases lay in between. DNA of the CDR3: TGTGCCATCAGTGAGTATGCTAGCGAGTACAATGAGCAGTTCTTC. It codes for CAISEYASEYNEQFF.

The V and J genes are TRBV2 and TRBJ2-5; D remains ambiguous. TRBJ2-7 explains the end of the DNA better; the J call may be wrong. Germline assignment: CDR1 SNHLY and CDR2 FYNNEI. The CDR3 spans 15 residues. CDR3 amino acids: CASSDAARSSYEQYF. For the CDR3, the DNA is TGTGCCAGCAGTGACGCAGCGCGGAGCTCCTACGAGCAGTACTTC.

The genes are TRBV19 and TRBJ1-1; 8 nucleotides agree with TRBD1. This CDR3 is 17 amino acids long. Trimming took 1 base from V and 0 from J; bases not matched to a gene: 7. Germline-derived CDR1 and CDR2 are LNHDA and SQIVND (reference sequence). CDR3: CASSIGHGTGMNTEAFF. The CDR3 coding sequence is TGTGCCAGTAGTATAGGCCACGGGACAGGAATGAACACTGAAGCTTTCTTT. Together with reference TRBV19 and TRBJ1-1, the CDR3 gives the full variable domain: DGGITQSPKYLFRKEGQNVTLSCEQNLNHDAMYWYRQDPGQGLRLIYYSQIVNDFQKGDIAEGYSVSREKKESFPLTVTSAQKNPTAFYLCASSIGHGTGMNTEAFFGQGTRLTVV.

The chain carries TRBV6-1 and TRBJ2-5; 13 bases fit TRBD2. The DNA end lines up better with TRBJ2-7; the J call may be wrong. The germline CDR1 and CDR2 sequences are MNHNS and SASEGT. The CDR3 has 15 amino acids. This chain's CDR3 is CASSDPGLAGYEQYF. CDR3 nucleotide sequence: TGTGCCAGCAGTGACCCGGGACTAGCGGGGTACGAGCAGTACTTC.

This clone showed up just a few times. The chain employs TRBV5-1 and TRBJ1-5; a possible D gene is TRBD1 (6 bases). Germline lookup yields CDR1 SGHRS and CDR2 YFSETQ. The CDR3 runs 15 residues. Trimming took off 0 bases at V and 5 bases at J, with 12 bases between the two ends. The chain's CDR3 is CASSLGLQGDQPQHF. In DNA, the CDR3 is TGCGCCAGCAGCTTGGGCTTACAGGGTGATCAGCCCCAGCATTTT.

This chain links TRBV5-5 with TRBJ1-4; possible D gene TRBD1, 6 bases. This CDR3 has 16 amino acids. In germline, CDR1 is SGHKS, CDR2 YYEKEE (reference sequence). V was pared by 2 bases and J by 6 bases, with 17 bases between. The chain's CDR3 is CASSLIFQGPDEKLFF. CDR3 bases: TGTGCCAGCAGCTTAATTTTTCAGGGGCCGGATGAAAAACTGTTTTTT.

V usage is TRBV7-9 and J usage is TRBJ2-5; 10 bases agree with TRBD2. Germline CDR1 is SEHNR and CDR2 is FQNEAQ (reference sequence). The CDR3 length is 17 residues. J was trimmed by 3 bases and V by 5 bases; bases with no gene match: 12. CDR3 sequence reads: CASSQLSGRAEKETQYF. CDR3 nucleotide sequence: TGTGCCAGCAGCCAACTGAGCGGGAGGGCAGAGAAAGAGACCCAGTACTTC.

The rearrangement uses TRBV10-3 and TRBJ2-7, with a tentative D call TRBD1 (6 bases). Germline lookup yields CDR1 ENHRY and CDR2 SYGVKD. The CDR3 totals 11 residues. Trimming cost V 10 bases and J 2 bases, with 9 bases left between them. This chain's CDR3 is CATGATYEQYF. In DNA form, the CDR3 reads TGTGCCACAGGGGCCACCTACGAGCAGTACTTC.

The chain couples TRBV19 to TRBJ2-7; 9 bases line up with TRBD1. CDR1 and CDR2 (germline): LNHDA, SQIVND (reference sequence). The V and J ends lost 0 bases and 2 bases, in that order; junction bases with no gene match: 2. The CDR3 runs 15 residues. CDR3 residues: CASSIDGTGPYEQYF. As DNA, the CDR3 is TGTGCCAGTAGTATAGACGGGACAGGGCCCTACGAGCAGTACTTC.

This clone has a single count. The V and J genes are TRBV4-1 and TRBJ1-6, with a weak D call TRBD1 (6 bases). Deletions cut 2 bases from V and 8 bases from J, with 16 bases between. The CDR3 extends over 16 amino acids. Germline assignment: CDR1 MGHRA and CDR2 YSYEKL. Written as DNA, the CDR3 is TGCGCCAGCAGCCAATTCGGCAGGGGAAGGGATTCACCCCTCCACTTT. It yields the protein CASSQFGRGRDSPLHF.

This clone occurred once. The chain links TRBV11-2 to TRBJ2-5, with 7 positions matching TRBD2. The length of the CDR3 is 14 residues. Germline loops: CDR1 SGHAT, CDR2 FQNNGV. Unmatched junction bases numbered 5, after V lost 2 bases and J lost 5 bases. CDR3 DNA: TGTGCCAGCAGCTTATCCACTAGCGTGGAGACCCAGTACTTC. Translated, it gives CASSLSTSVETQYF.

The chain recombines TRBV18 with TRBJ2-2, with D possibly matching TRBD1 (5 bases). Germline loops: CDR1 KGHSH, CDR2 LQKENI. Trimming cost V 3 bases and J 0 bases, with 17 bases left between them. The CDR3 has 18 amino acids. CDR3 sequence (DNA): TGTGCCAGCTCACCGATGACAGCTTCAATATCGAACACCGGGGAGCTGTTTTTT. Protein product: CASSPMTASISNTGELFF.

The chain employs TRBV19 and TRBJ2-1; 10 nucleotides match TRBD2. V was clipped by 10 bases and J by 4 bases; unmatched bases: 7. CDR1 is LNHDA and CDR2 is SQIVND in the germline V gene (reference sequence). The CDR3 covers 14 residues. The CDR3 sequence is CATRRTSGYNEQFF. CDR3 nucleotide sequence: TGTGCCACAAGGCGGACTAGCGGATACAATGAGCAGTTCTTC. The variable domain in full, completed from reference TRBV19 and TRBJ2-1, reads DGGITQSPKYLFRKEGQNVTLSCEQNLNHDAMYWYRQDPGQGLRLIYYSQIVNDFQKGDIAEGYSVSREKKESFPLTVTSAQKNPTAFYLCATRRTSGYNEQFFGPGTRLTVL.

J is TRBJ1-4 and V is TRBV28; TRBD1 agrees at 7 bases. CDR1 is MDHEN and CDR2 is SYDVKM in the germline V gene. The V gene end was trimmed by 8 bases and the J gene end by 8 bases; junction bases not matched to a gene: 5. CDR3 length equals 12 residues. CDR3 residues: CASFRGREKLFF. The DNA for the CDR3 is TGTGCCAGCTTCAGGGGGAGAGAAAAACTGTTTTTT.

The chain combines TRBV10-2 with TRBJ1-6; a weak D match, TRBD1 (5 bases). Germline V gives CDR1 WSHSY, CDR2 SAAADI. Trimming shortened V by 3 bases and J by 7 bases, and 10 bases separated the two germline ends. The CDR3 sequence is 14 residues long. The CDR3, as DNA: TGCGCCAGCAGTGACAGGGCCGCAAATTCACCCCTCCACTTT. It translates to CASSDRAANSPLHF.

This clone turned up a few times. The chain employs TRBV6-5 and TRBJ2-3; D not resolved. Trimming removed 7 bases from V and 2 bases from J, with 13 bases in between. CDR1 is MNHEY and CDR2 is SVGAGI in the germline V gene. CDR3 length: 14 residues. Written as DNA, the CDR3 is TGTGCCAGCACGCCTGGCGGTCCCACAGATACGCAGTATTTT. Its protein is CASTPGGPTDTQYF.

In this sample, this clone turned up a few times. CDR3 sequence: CASSLGRGGQSPLHF. The CDR3, as DNA: TGTGCCAGCAGCTTGGGCCGCGGGGGCCAGTCACCCCTCCACTTT. The chain is built from TRBV5-5 and TRBJ1-6, with TRBD1 as a possible D gene (6 bases). V lost 0 bases, J lost 10 bases, and 14 bases lay in between. Per germline, CDR1 SGHKS and CDR2 YYEKEE (reference sequence). The CDR3 is 15 residues long.

Regarding this clone: The same CDR3 also results from other DNA sequences found in this sample. The CDR3 region has the DNA TGTGCCAGCTCACCAGGGGGCGGCAATCAGCCCCAGCATTTT. Protein product: CASSPGGGNQPQHF. The chain uses TRBV18 and TRBJ1-5, with a possible D match to TRBD1 (6 bases). Germline loops: CDR1 KGHSH, CDR2 LQKENI. This CDR3 is 14 amino acids long. V lost 2 bases, J lost 2 bases, and 7 bases lay in between.

V gene TRBV5-1 combines with J gene TRBJ2-2; perhaps TRBD2 as D (6 bases). V lost 0 bases to trimming and J lost 4 bases, with 13 bases between them. The CDR3 has 16 amino acids. Looked up from germline, CDR1 is SGHRS and CDR2 is YFSETQ. In DNA, the CDR3 is TGCGCCAGCAGCTTGGGGCAGGGAGGTGGCACCGGGGAGCTGTTTTTT. It codes for CASSLGQGGGTGELFF.

The chain uses TRBV5-4 and TRBJ2-2; tentatively, D is TRBD1 (6 bases). V was cut by 3 bases and J by 0 bases, with 9 bases left in between. The CDR3 contains 15 residues. Per germline, CDR1 SGHNT and CDR2 YYREEE (reference sequence). The CDR3 DNA is TGTGCCAGCAGCTCCGGGACATCGAACACCGGGGAGCTGTTTTTT. Translating it yields CASSSGTSNTGELFF. The full variable domain, rest sourced from reference TRBV5-4 and TRBJ2-2, is ETGVTQSPTHLIKTRGQQVTLRCSSQSGHNTVSWYQQALGQGPQFIFQYYREEENGRGNFPPRFSGLQFPNYSSELNVNALELDDSALYLCASSSGTSNTGELFFGEGSRLTVL.

This chain uses TRBV4-1 with TRBJ1-5; 7 bases are a match to TRBD1. With 0 bases clipped from V and 0 bases from J, the junction kept 11 bases outside the gene matches. This CDR3 is 19 amino acids long. Germline values: CDR1 MGHRA, CDR2 YSYEKL. Here the CDR3 DNA reads TGCGCCAGCAGCCAAGATCCGGGCAGGGGGACCTATAGCAATCAGCCCCAGCATTTT. Amino acids: CASSQDPGRGTYSNQPQHF.

The chain joins TRBV2 to TRBJ1-1, with 7 bases aligning to TRBD1. Germline loops: CDR1 SNHLY, CDR2 FYNNEI. After removal of 6 bases from V and 0 bases from J, the junction contained 4 bases not matched to a gene. This CDR3 contains 14 residues. CDR3 in amino acids: CASSIQGMNTEAFF. The CDR3 DNA follows: TGTGCCAGCAGCATACAGGGGATGAACACTGAAGCTTTCTTT.